This TCR beta chain was captured by sequencing in a study of cytomegalovirus exposure and HLA in healthy donors. Overall study results and limits: In an earlier analysis, productive rearrangement rates for most beta V segments clustered near 90% or 30%. A later analysis linked a missense DCLRE1C variant to TCR beta V- and J-gene trimming.

This CDR3 contains 17 residues. V shed 0 bases and J 9 bases; nucleotides not matched to a gene: 16. Per germline, CDR1 LNHNV and CDR2 YYDKDF (reference sequence). About this clone itself: Its antigen is not known.

Both 60 Vbeta primers and 13 Jbeta primers went into the PCR. Clones were read by immunoSEQ multiplex PCR, and TCRdb kept only the in-frame ones, dropping some. Counted here are around 200,000 clones, about 81% occurring once; the ten biggest clones make up approximately 5%. The TCR originated in a man between 25 and 39 years old in good health and CMV-seropositive. The chain recombines TRBV15 with TRBJ2-7; 8 bases align to TRBD1. The sample consisted of PBMCs. The CDR3 nucleotides are TGTGCCACCAGCAGAGATGGAGGTCAGGGGGCGTCAATGGGGCAGTACTTC. It encodes CATSRDGGQGASMGQYF.